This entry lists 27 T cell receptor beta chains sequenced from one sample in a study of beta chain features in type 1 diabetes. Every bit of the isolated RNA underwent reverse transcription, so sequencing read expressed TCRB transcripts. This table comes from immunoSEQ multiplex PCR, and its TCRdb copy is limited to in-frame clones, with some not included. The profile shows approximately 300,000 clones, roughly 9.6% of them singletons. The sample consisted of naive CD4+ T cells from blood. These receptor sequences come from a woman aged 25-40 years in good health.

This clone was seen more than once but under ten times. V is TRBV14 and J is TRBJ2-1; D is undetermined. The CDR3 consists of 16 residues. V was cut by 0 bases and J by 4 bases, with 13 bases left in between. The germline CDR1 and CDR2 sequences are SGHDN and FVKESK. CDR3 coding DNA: TGTGCCAGCAGCCAAGAAAAAATGGCCTTATACAATGAGCAGTTCTTC. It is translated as CASSQEKMALYNEQFF.

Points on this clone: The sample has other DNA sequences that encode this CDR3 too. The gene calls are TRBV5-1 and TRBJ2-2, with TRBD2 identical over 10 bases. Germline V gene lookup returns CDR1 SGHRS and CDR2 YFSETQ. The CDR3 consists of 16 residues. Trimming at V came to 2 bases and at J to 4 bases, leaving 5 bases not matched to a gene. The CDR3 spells CASSFGLAGVTGELFF. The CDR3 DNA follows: TGCGCCAGCAGCTTCGGCCTAGCGGGAGTCACCGGGGAGCTGTTTTTT.

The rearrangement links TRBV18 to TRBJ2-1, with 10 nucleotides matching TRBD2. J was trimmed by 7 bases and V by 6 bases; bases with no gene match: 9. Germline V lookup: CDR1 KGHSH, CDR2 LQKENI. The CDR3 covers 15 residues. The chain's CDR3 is CASSPGTSVQNEQFF. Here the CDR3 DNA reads TGTGCCAGCTCGCCCGGGACTAGCGTACAGAATGAGCAGTTCTTC. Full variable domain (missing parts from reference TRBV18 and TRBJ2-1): NAGVMQNPRHLVRRRGQEARLRCSPMKGHSHVYWYRQLPEEGLKFMVYLQKENIIDESGMPKERFSAEFPKEGPSILRIQQVVRGDSAAYFCASSPGTSVQNEQFFGPGTRLTVL.

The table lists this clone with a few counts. In DNA form, the CDR3 reads TGTGCCAGCAGCATCGCATACAGGGCCCCCACAGATACGCAGTATTTT. This codes for CASSIAYRAPTDTQYF. V and J are TRBV5-8 and TRBJ2-3; possible D gene TRBD1, 6 bases. The CDR3 extends over 16 amino acids. Germline assignment: CDR1 SGHTS and CDR2 YDEGEE. V was clipped by 4 bases and J by 2 bases, with 17 bases between them.

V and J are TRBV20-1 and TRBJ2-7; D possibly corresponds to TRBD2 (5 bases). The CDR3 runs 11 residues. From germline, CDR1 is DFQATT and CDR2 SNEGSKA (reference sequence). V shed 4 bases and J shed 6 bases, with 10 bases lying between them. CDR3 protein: CSATRGGEQYF. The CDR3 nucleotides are TGCAGTGCTACAAGAGGAGGCGAGCAGTACTTC.

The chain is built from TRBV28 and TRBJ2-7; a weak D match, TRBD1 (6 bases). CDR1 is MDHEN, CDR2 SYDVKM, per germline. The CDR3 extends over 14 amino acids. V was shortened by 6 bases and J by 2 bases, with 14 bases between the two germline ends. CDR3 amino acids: CASSPFRDTYEQYF. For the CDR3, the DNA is TGTGCCAGCAGCCCCTTCCGGGACACCTACGAGCAGTACTTC.

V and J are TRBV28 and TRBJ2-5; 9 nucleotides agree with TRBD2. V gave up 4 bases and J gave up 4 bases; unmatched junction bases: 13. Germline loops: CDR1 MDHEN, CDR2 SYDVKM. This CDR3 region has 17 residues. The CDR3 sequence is CASSSVLPGTSLETQYF. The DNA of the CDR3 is TGTGCCAGCAGTTCAGTCCTACCCGGGACTAGCTTAGAGACCCAGTACTTC.

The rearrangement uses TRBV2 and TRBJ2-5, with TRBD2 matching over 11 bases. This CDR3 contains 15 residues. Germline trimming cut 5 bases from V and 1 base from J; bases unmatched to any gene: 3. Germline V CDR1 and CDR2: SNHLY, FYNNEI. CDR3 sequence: CASSLAGGGQETQYF. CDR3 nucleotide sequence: TGTGCCAGCAGTCTAGCGGGAGGTGGCCAAGAGACCCAGTACTTC.

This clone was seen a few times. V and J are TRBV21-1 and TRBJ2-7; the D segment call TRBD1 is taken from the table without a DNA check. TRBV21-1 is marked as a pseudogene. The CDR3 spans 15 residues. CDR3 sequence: CASSTTRPIPRQQYF. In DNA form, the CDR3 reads TGTGCCAGCAGCACCACCCGGCCGATCCCCAGGCAGCAGTACTTC.

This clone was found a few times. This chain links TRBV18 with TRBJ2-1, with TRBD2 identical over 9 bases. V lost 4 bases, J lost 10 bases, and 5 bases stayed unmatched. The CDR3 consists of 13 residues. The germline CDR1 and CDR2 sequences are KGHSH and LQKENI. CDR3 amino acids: CASSRLAVGEQFF. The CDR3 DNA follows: TGTGCCAGCTCACGACTAGCGGTTGGGGAGCAGTTCTTC.

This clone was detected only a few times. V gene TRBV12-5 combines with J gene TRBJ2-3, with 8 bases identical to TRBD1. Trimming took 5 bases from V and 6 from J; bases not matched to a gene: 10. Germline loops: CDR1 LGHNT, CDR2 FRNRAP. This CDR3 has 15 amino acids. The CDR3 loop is CASGLGQVGEDTQYF. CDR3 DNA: TGTGCTAGTGGTCTGGGACAGGTGGGGGAGGATACGCAGTATTTT. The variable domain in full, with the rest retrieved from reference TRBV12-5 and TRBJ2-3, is DARVTQTPRHKVTEMGQEVTMRCQPILGHNTVFWYRQTMMQGLELLAYFRNRAPLDDSGMPKDRFSAEMPDATLATLKIQPSEPRDSAVYFCASGLGQVGEDTQYFGPGTRLTVL.

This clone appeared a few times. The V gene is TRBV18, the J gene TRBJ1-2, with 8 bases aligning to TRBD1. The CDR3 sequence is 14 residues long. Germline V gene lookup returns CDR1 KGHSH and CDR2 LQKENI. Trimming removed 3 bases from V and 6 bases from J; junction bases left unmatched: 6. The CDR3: CASSPVGQGHGYTF. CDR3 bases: TGTGCCAGCTCACCGGTAGGACAGGGCCATGGCTACACCTTC. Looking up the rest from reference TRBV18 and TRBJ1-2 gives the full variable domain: NAGVMQNPRHLVRRRGQEARLRCSPMKGHSHVYWYRQLPEEGLKFMVYLQKENIIDESGMPKERFSAEFPKEGPSILRIQQVVRGDSAAYFCASSPVGQGHGYTFGSGTRLTVV.

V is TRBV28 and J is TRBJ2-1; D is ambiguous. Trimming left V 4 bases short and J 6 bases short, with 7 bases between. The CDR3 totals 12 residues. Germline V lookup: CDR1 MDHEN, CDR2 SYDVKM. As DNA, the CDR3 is TGTGCCAGCAGTTCGGTTTTCAATGAGCAGTTCTTC. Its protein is CASSSVFNEQFF.

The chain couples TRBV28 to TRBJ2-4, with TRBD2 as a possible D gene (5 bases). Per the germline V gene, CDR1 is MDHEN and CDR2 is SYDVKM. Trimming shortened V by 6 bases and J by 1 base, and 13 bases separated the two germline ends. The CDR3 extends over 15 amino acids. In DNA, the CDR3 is TGTGCCAGCAGCCGGGCCCCGGGGGCCAAAAACATTCAGTACTTC. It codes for CASSRAPGAKNIQYF.

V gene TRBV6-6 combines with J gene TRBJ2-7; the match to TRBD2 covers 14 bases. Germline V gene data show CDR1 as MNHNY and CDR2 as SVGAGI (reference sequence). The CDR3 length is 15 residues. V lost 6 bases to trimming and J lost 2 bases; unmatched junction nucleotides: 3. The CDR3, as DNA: TGTGCCAGCAGCCCGGGACTAGCGGGAGCCTACGAGCAGTACTTC. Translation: CASSPGLAGAYEQYF.

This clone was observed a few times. In nucleotides, the CDR3 is TGTGCCAGCAGAGGAGACCACACTGAAGCTTTCTTT. Protein product: CASRGDHTEAFF. This sequence joins TRBV2 and TRBJ1-1; no clear D gene. Trimming took off 6 bases at V and 3 bases at J, with 8 bases between the two ends. This CDR3 has 12 amino acids. Germline CDR1 is SNHLY and CDR2 is FYNNEI.

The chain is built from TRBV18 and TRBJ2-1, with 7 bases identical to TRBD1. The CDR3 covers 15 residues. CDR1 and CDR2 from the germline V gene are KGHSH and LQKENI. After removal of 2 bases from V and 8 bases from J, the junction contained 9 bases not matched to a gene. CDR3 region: CASSPTRQGFYEQFF. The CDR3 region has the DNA TGTGCCAGCTCACCAACCCGACAGGGATTTTATGAGCAGTTCTTC. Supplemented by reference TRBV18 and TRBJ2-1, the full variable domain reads NAGVMQNPRHLVRRRGQEARLRCSPMKGHSHVYWYRQLPEEGLKFMVYLQKENIIDESGMPKERFSAEFPKEGPSILRIQQVVRGDSAAYFCASSPTRQGFYEQFFGPGTRLTVL.

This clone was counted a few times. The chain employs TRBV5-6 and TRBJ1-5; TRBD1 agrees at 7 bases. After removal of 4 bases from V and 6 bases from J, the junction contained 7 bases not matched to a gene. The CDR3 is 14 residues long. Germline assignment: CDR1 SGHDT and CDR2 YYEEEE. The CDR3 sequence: CASSAGTDGQPQHF. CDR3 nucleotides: TGTGCCAGCAGCGCGGGGACAGACGGTCAGCCCCAGCATTTT.

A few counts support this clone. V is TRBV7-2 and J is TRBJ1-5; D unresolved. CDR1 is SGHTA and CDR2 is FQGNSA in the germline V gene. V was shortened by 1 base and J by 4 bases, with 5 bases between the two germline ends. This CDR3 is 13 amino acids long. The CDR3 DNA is TGTGCCAGCAGCTTAGTACAGAATCAGCCCCAGCATTTT. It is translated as CASSLVQNQPQHF.

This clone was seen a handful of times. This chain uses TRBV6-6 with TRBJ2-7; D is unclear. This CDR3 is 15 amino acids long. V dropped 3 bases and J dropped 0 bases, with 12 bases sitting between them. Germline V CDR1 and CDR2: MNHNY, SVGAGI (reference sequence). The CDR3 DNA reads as TGTGCCAGCAGTTATGCAACGCACGGCTCCTACGAGCAGTACTTC. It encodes CASSYATHGSYEQYF.

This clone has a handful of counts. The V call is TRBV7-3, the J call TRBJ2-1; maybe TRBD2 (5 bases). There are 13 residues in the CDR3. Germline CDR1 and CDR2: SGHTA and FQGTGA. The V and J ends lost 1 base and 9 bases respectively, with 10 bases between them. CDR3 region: CASSLRRIGEQFF. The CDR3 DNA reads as TGTGCCAGCAGCTTAAGGAGGATCGGTGAGCAGTTCTTC.

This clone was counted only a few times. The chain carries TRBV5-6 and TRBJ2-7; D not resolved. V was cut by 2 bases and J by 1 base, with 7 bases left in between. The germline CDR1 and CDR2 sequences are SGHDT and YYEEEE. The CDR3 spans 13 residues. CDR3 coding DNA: TGTGCCAGCAGCTTCGGCGGATCCTACGAGCAGTACTTC. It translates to CASSFGGSYEQYF.

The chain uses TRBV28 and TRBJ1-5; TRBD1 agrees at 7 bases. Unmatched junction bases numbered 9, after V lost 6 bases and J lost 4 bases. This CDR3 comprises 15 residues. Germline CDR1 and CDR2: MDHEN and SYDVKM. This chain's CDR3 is CASSPATGTNQPQHF. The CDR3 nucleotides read TGTGCCAGCAGCCCCGCGACAGGGACTAATCAGCCCCAGCATTTT.

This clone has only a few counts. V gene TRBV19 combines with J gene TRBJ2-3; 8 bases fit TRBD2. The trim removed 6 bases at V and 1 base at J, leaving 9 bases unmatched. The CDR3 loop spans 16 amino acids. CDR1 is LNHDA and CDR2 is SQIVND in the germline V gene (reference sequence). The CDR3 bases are TGTGCCAGTAGCCCGGGGAGCGGGAGTGGCACAGATACGCAGTATTTT. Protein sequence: CASSPGSGSGTDTQYF.

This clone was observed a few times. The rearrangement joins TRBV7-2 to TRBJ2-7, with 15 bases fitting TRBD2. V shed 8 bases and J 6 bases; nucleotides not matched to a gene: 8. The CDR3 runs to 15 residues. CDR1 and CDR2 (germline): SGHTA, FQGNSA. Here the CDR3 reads CASGLAGGPVREQYF. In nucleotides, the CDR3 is TGTGCCAGCGGACTAGCGGGAGGGCCTGTCCGCGAGCAGTACTTC.

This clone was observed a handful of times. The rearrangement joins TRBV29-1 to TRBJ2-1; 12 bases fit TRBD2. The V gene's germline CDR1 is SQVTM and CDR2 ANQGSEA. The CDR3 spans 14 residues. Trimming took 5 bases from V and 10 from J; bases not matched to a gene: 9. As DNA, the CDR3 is TGCAGCGTTTCGCCTAGCGGGAGGGAACTCGAGCAGTTCTTC. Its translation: CSVSPSGRELEQFF.

CDR3 residues: CASSPNRGQGVTEAFF. CDR3 nucleotide sequence: TGTGCCAGCTCACCGAACAGGGGGCAGGGGGTGACTGAAGCTTTCTTT. The rearrangement joins TRBV18 to TRBJ1-1, with 9 bases matching TRBD1. Germline V gene sequence: CDR1 KGHSH, CDR2 LQKENI. The CDR3 totals 16 residues. The J segment lost 5 bases and the V segment lost 3 bases, leaving 10 bases of the junction unmatched.